This record concerns one TCR beta chain sequence. This clone was picked up many times. Its antigen specificity is not known. The sample holds no much larger clone one base away, and base qualities are not on file. The sample comes from a study of metastatic and nonmetastatic thyroid tumors (TCRdb year 2020). Notes on the research overall: The researchers compared repertoires between peripheral blood samples and tumor or nodule tissue samples from patients with malignant or benign thyroid disease. Study-wide findings and limitations: In both blood and tumor samples, TCR beta diversity was reported to be significantly higher in malignant tumors than in benign nodules.

V and J are truncated by 1 base and 5 bases respectively, leaving an intervening sequence of 17 bases. The germline V gene sets CDR1 to SGHTA and CDR2 to FQGTGA. The CDR3 measures 16 amino acids from cysteine to phenylalanine. Here the CDR3 DNA is all that survives: 48 bases in frame from base 1. None of the patients had been given any treatment before thyroid surgery. Patient clinical samples collected from the early 2010s to the late 2010s were retrospectively analysed using T-cell receptor beta sequencing. The library came from PCR. Reads for this sample came from an Illumina HiSeq 4000. High-throughput sequencing was used to profile the TCR beta-chain CDR3 region of every patient. The published analysis was carried out like this. CDR3 differences across clinicopathological groups were used to build a classifier for discriminating distant-metastatic papillary thyroid cancer patients. Repertoire diversity was assessed with the Shannon index, and tumor-blood repertoire similarity with the Morisita-Horn index. TCRdb itself trimmed the public reads at Q25 with fastp, ran MiXCR and retained productive beta chains. What appears here as the V and J calls and clone size reflects TCRdb's work, not the paper's. The sample includes 25,000 to 30,000 clones, with around 16% observed a single time. The leading ten clones occupy 5.5% to 7.5% of the sample.

This receptor was obtained from a male donor with papillary thyroid cancer or a benign thyroid nodule (not recorded which). Some clones in this sample may be carry-over from other donors' samples. The chain was built from TRBV7-3 and TRBJ2-5; TRBD2 is possibly the D segment (7 matching bases). Material: blood. The CDR3 protein is CASSLSGGGGRETQYF. The bases are TGTGCCAGCAGCTTAAGTGGTGGGGGGGGCCGGGAGACCCAGTACTTC.